This TCR beta chain was sequenced in a study of T cells in Graves' hyperthyroidism and ophthalmopathy. Broader study findings: Ophthalmopathy could be told apart from stable hyperthyroidism with a 13 V-J model. Most thyroid-expanded clonotypes above 0.001 were also found in blood. Ophthalmopathy got predicted by the model a median approximately six months before its onset.

This clonotype has only a few counts. The antigen remains unidentified. The V end lost 5 bases, the J end lost 8 bases, and 24 bases lay between the germline ends. The germline V gene encodes CDR1 LNHDA and CDR2 SQIVND (reference sequence). The CDR3 loop spans 16 amino acids. Amplified TCR beta CDR3 regions came from RNA transcripts. A set of HTBI primers served as the primers for a first-round RT-PCR of the TCR CDR3. TCRdb used MiXCR to reprocess the multiplex PCR reads, holding one entry per CDR3 protein. The sample has hundreds of thousands of distinct CDR3 sequences; around 24% are singletons. Clinical symptoms, serum thyroxine and TRAb, thyroid ultrasound and orbital computed tomography together formed the diagnostic basis.

The chain has TRBV19 and TRBJ1-2; no clear D. The sample taken for sequencing was blood. This receptor was identified in a woman between 25 and 40 years old with Graves' ophthalmopathy. CDR3 region: CASSPSGELARWGYTF. CDR3 bases: TGTGCCAGTAGTCCTTCCGGGGAGCTGGCGAGATGGGGCTACACCTTC.